The rows below give T cell receptor beta chains drawn from one sample of a study of blood T cell repertoires in COVID-19. Some clones are missing from TCRdb's copy, which holds only in-frame ones; the method was immunoSEQ multiplex PCR. The sample includes hundreds of thousands of clones, 70% to 90% of them seen just once. The source material was peripheral blood. Receptor source: a man in his forties with acute or convalescent COVID-19. CDR3s include the opening cysteine and the closing phenylalanine or tryptophan. D genes are given only for firm matches. Clone size is not always given. Where it is, it says once, few, many or a class for expanded clones.

>TRBJ2-7|TRBD1|TRBV19|-
TGTGCCAGTAGCCGGGACAGCTCCTACGAGCAGTACTTC
CASSRDSSYEQYF
>TRBJ2-7|-|TRBV5-6|-
TGTGCCAGCAGCTCACACCGCACCCCCCTCTACGAGCAGTACTTC
CASSSHRTPLYEQYF
>TRBJ2-1|-|TRBV27|-
TGTGCCAGCAGTTTATCAGGGGGGGGCGATGAGCAGTTCTTC
CASSLSGGGDEQFF
>TRBJ1-1|-|TRBV7-2|-
TGTGCCAGCAGCTCCGTAGGAGTTCTTAACGCTGAAGCTTTCTTT
CASSSVGVLNAEAFF
>TRBJ1-1|-|TRBV11-3|-
TGTGCCAGCAGCCTAACGGGGGTCGCTGAAGCTTTCTTT
CASSLTGVAEAFF
>TRBJ2-7|-|TRBV10-3|-
TGTGCCATCGCAAAAGGAGGGGTTACCCTCACCTACGAGCAGTACTTC
CAIAKGGVTLTYEQYF
>TRBJ1-6|-|TRBV27|-
TGTGCCAGCAGTCCTCTCCTAGGGGTTTATAATTCACCCCTCCACTTT
CASSPLLGVYNSPLHF
>TRBJ2-7|TRBD1|TRBV24-1|-
TGTGCCACCAGTGATTTGAATCGAGGACAGGGGTTCAACGAGCAGTACTTC
CATSDLNRGQGFNEQYF
>TRBJ1-1|-|TRBV6-5|-
TGTGCCAGCAGTTACCGGAGGGACGGTGAAGCTTTCTTT
CASSYRRDGEAFF
>TRBJ1-5|TRBD1|TRBV7-9|-
TGTGCCAGCAGCTTAGCGGGACAGGGGAATCAGCCCCAGCATTTT
CASSLAGQGNQPQHF
>TRBJ1-1|TRBD1|TRBV7-3|-
TGTGCCAGCAGCTCCCGACAGGGGGCTGAAGCTTTCTTT
CASSSRQGAEAFF
>TRBJ1-1|-|TRBV13|-
TGTGCCAGCAGCTTAGGCCTCGGGGGCACTGAAGCTTTCTTT
CASSLGLGGTEAFF
>TRBJ2-7|TRBD2|TRBV5-1|-
TGCGCCAGCAGCTTGGCTAGCGGGGATTACGAGCAGTACTTC
CASSLASGDYEQYF
>TRBJ1-6|-|TRBV20-1|-
TGCAGTGCTAGAGGCGGGCTGACCCTCCACTTT
CSARGGLTLHF
>TRBJ1-2|TRBD1|TRBV2|-
TGTGCCAGCATTGGGGACAGAACTTATGGCTACACCTTC
CASIGDRTYGYTF
>TRBJ1-6|-|TRBV19|-
TGTGCCAGTAGTATAGCAGTATCCTATAATTCACCCCTCCACTTT
CASSIAVSYNSPLHF
>TRBJ2-7|TRBD1|TRBV10-2|few
TGCGCCAGCAGTGAGCCGGGACAGTCCTACGAGCAGTACTTC
CASSEPGQSYEQYF
>TRBJ2-2|-|TRBV9|-
TGTGCCAGCAGCGTAGGAACAGTGGCGAACACCGGGGAGCTGTTTTTT
CASSVGTVANTGELFF
>TRBJ1-4|-|TRBV10-2|-
TGCGCCAGCAGGGAACAGGGAGTCAATGAAAAACTGTTTTTT
CASREQGVNEKLFF
>TRBJ2-3|TRBD1|TRBV30|-
TGTGCCTGGAGCCAGGGACAGTCCACAGATACGCAGTATTTT
CAWSQGQSTDTQYF
>TRBJ2-2|-|TRBV19|-
TGTGCCAGTAGTATTGTAGTGACGGGGGCGGGAGAACGGGCCGGGGAGCTGTTTTTT
CASSIVVTGAGERAGELFF
>TRBJ2-3|-|TRBV18|-
TGTGCCAGCTCACCACCGGGCAGAACTCTGGGCACAGATACGCAGTATTTT
CASSPPGRTLGTDTQYF
>TRBJ1-1|-|TRBV6-5|-
TGTGCCGGACTCGGTGGAGCCACTGAAGCTTTCTTT
CAGLGGATEAFF
>TRBJ2-1|-|TRBV7-8|-
TGTGCCAGCAGCTTAGCGGGGGGGCTCTATGAGCAGTTCTTC
CASSLAGGLYEQFF
>TRBJ2-7|-|TRBV9|-
TGTGCCAGCAGCGCCGGGGCCGATAGGCGGGACGAAGAGTTC
CASSAGADRRDEEF
>TRBJ2-7|TRBD2|TRBV6-2/TRBV6-3|-
TGTGCCAGCAGTTACGGTCTAGCGGGTAAAGAGCAGTACTTC
CASSYGLAGKEQYF
>TRBJ2-3|-|TRBV2|-
TGTGCCAGCATTTACGGTTCCCTTAGCACAGATACGCAGTATTTT
CASIYGSLSTDTQYF
>TRBJ2-5|TRBD2|TRBV27|once
TGTGCCAGCAGTCCGGGACTAGCGACGACAGAGACCCAGTACTTC
CASSPGLATTETQYF
>TRBJ2-2|-|TRBV3-1/TRBV3-2|-
TGTGCCAGCAGCCAAGAGGAACGACTAATGTTCACCGGGGAGCTGTTTTTT
CASSQEERLMFTGELFF
>TRBJ1-5|-|TRBV7-3|-
TGTGCCAGCAGCTTAAAGTCTCTGTACACCTGCAATCAGCCCCAGCATTTT
CASSLKSLYTCNQPQHF
>TRBJ1-6|TRBD1|TRBV6-1|-
TGTGCCAGCAGTGAACGAGGGACAGGGGGCGCCTCCTATAATTCACCCCTCCACTTT
CASSERGTGGASYNSPLHF
>TRBJ2-5|-|TRBV12-3/TRBV12-4|-
TGTGCCAGCAGTTTTCGGGGAGGAGAGACCCAGTACTTC
CASSFRGGETQYF
>TRBJ2-7|TRBD2|TRBV6-5|-
TGTGCCAGCAGGTTTGGAACTAGCGGCTCCTACGAGCAGTACTTC
CASRFGTSGSYEQYF
>TRBJ1-1|TRBD1|TRBV19|-
TGTGCCAGTAGTGTCCGACAGGGCTACATGAACACTGAAGCTTTCTTT
CASSVRQGYMNTEAFF
>TRBJ2-6|-|TRBV2|-
TGTGCCAGCAGTGGGCCTGGGGCCAACGTCCTGACTTTC
CASSGPGANVLTF
>TRBJ2-7|-|TRBV2|-
TGTGCCAGCAGTGAAGAGGGGTATAGCTACGAGCAGTACTTC
CASSEEGYSYEQYF
>TRBJ1-5|-|TRBV28|-
TGTGCCAGCAGTACCTCCAGGGGCCCCCCTAGCAATCAGCCCCAGCATTTT
CASSTSRGPPSNQPQHF
>TRBJ2-1|-|TRBV4-1|-
TGCGCCAGCAGCCAAGAAGGACAGACCTACAATGAGCAGTTCTTC
CASSQEGQTYNEQFF
>TRBJ2-3|-|TRBV13|-
TGTGCCAGCAGCTCCCCTAGCACAGATACGCAGTATTTT
CASSSPSTDTQYF
>TRBJ1-6|TRBD1|TRBV7-2|few
TGTGCCAGCAGCTTAGACAGGGGATCACCCCTCCACTTT
CASSLDRGSPLHF
>TRBJ1-1|TRBD1|TRBV6-5|-
TGTGCCAGCCGGGACAGGGGAAGGACTGAAGCTTTCTTT
CASRDRGRTEAFF
>TRBJ2-1|-|TRBV9|-
TGTGCCAGCAGCGTAGGAGGGAATAAGAACAATGAGCAGTTCTTC
CASSVGGNKNNEQFF
>TRBJ2-2|TRBD2|TRBV11-2|-
TGTGCCAGCAGCTTAGCTTGGACTAGCGGGAGGGCCGGGGAGCTGTTTTTT
CASSLAWTSGRAGELFF
>TRBJ2-1|TRBD2|TRBV5-1|few
TGCGCCAGCAGCCTTCAGCCGGGACTAGCGGGGTCCAATGAGCAGTTCTTC
CASSLQPGLAGSNEQFF
>TRBJ2-7|TRBD2|TRBV27|-
TGTGCCAGCCGGGGTAGCGGGCGTTCCTACGAGCAGTACTTC
CASRGSGRSYEQYF
>TRBJ1-3|-|TRBV5-1|-
TGCGCCAGCAGCTCGGACGACGGGATTCCCACCATATATTTT
CASSSDDGIPTIYF
>TRBJ2-7|TRBD1|TRBV5-1|-
TGCGCCAGCAGAAAGGGACAGGGGGGCTACGAGCAGTACTTC
CASRKGQGGYEQYF
>TRBJ1-2|-|TRBV11-2|-
TGTGCCAGCAGCTTGGGACGGGAGGCTGGATACACCTTC
CASSLGREAGYTF
>TRBJ2-7|-|TRBV20-1|-
TGCAGTGCTAGTGAATCTGGGACACCGAGCTCCTACGAGCAGTACTTC
CSASESGTPSSYEQYF
>TRBJ1-4|TRBD1|TRBV2|once
TGTGCCAGCAGGATCCAGGGGGCAAGAGGTGAAAAACTGTTTTTT
CASRIQGARGEKLFF
>TRBJ2-2|-|TRBV30|-
TGTGCCTGGAGTGGGACACCCACCGGGGAGCTGTTTTTT
CAWSGTPTGELFF
>TRBJ2-5|-|TRBV27|-
TGTGCCAGCAGTTTCGTGGGAGCAGGAGAGACCCAGTACTTC
CASSFVGAGETQYF
>TRBJ2-6|-|TRBV19|-
TGTGCCAGTAGTCCCCGAGATTTTGGCGTCCTGACTTTC
CASSPRDFGVLTF
>TRBJ1-4|TRBD1|TRBV7-9|-
TGTGCCAGCAGCTACGGGACAGGGGGGTTTGGGGAAAAACTGTTTTTT
CASSYGTGGFGEKLFF
>TRBJ1-4|-|TRBV3-1/TRBV3-2|-
TGTGCCAGCAGCCAAGCCCCAGTGGCTAATGAAAAACTGTTTTTT
CASSQAPVANEKLFF
>TRBJ1-2|-|TRBV28|-
TGTGCCAGCAGTTTAAGGGGGAACTATGGCTACACCTTC
CASSLRGNYGYTF
>TRBJ1-2|-|TRBV18|-
TGTGCCAGCTCACCACCAATTGGCAGGGCATTATCTTCTAACTATGGCTACACCTTC
CASSPPIGRALSSNYGYTF
>TRBJ2-7|TRBD1|TRBV15|-
TGTGCCACCAGCAGAGTTTACAGGGGCCACGAGCAGTACTTC
CATSRVYRGHEQYF
>TRBJ2-7|-|TRBV21-1|-
TGTGCCAGCAGCAAGGGGGCTAGCTTCAACTACGAGCAGTACTTC
CASSKGASFNYEQYF
>TRBJ2-3|TRBD1|TRBV30|-
TGTGCCTTCGACAGGGGCCTTGCCGGCACAGATACGCAGTATTTT
CAFDRGLAGTDTQYF